This T cell receptor (beta chain) came from a study of post-analysis software for immune sequencing data. This clonotype was counted a few times. Its antigen is unknown. Points from the study as a whole: TRBV segments more frequent in patients than in controls numbered roughly 5 and included TRBV5-6, TRBV5-1 and TRBV20-1.

Unique molecular identifiers tagged the TCR beta cDNA libraries. TCRdb reprocessed the PCR reads via MiXCR and lists one record per CDR3 protein. The table shows roughly 800,000 distinct CDR3 sequences, with roughly 29% occurring only once. The germline CDR1 and CDR2 sequences are SGDLS and YYNGEE. The length of the CDR3 is 15 residues. The junction had 6 bases not matched to a gene; V was cut back by 3 bases and J by 1 base. The J gene is TRBJ1-1, the V gene TRBV9; TRBD1 aligns across 7 bases. Specimen: blood. The TCR sequence derives from a girl aged 5-17 years with multiple sclerosis. This CDR3 reads CASSGYRGWNTEAFF. The CDR3 DNA is TGTGCCAGCAGCGGGTACAGGGGTTGGAACACTGAAGCTTTCTTT.